This record looks at one TCR beta chain sequence and its context. This record comes from a study of shared clonotypes between healthy human individuals. The CDR3 runs to 18 residues. V dropped 5 bases and J dropped 5; count of bases not matched to a gene: 18. Germline values: CDR1 MDHEN, CDR2 SYDVKM. Profiling relied on immunoSEQ multiplex PCR, and the TCRdb table lists in-frame clones only, not all of them. The sample lists 2 million to 2.5 million clones; 80% to 95% were seen once. Source material: naive CD4+ T cells from PBMCs. Subset in this sample: CD45RA+ positively selected. This receptor was taken from a man younger than 30 in good health. Some clones in this sample may be carry-over from other donors' samples. The genes are TRBV28 and TRBJ2-7; 10 positions agree with TRBD1. The CDR3 DNA follows: TGTGCCAGCAGTATGGACAGGGGGGCGCGCTGGCGGGGAAACGAGCAGTACTTC. Translating gives CASSMDRGARWRGNEQYF.